This T cell receptor (beta chain) is from a study of OX40 agonist ivuxolimab in advanced cancers. The data were produced by immunoSEQ multiplex PCR, yet TCRdb's version contains in-frame clones alone and is incomplete. The table has about 45,000 clones, 80% seen once; the top ten hold 4.5% to 5.5%. Germline V gene sequence: CDR1 GTSNPN, CDR2 SVGIG (reference sequence). The CDR3 runs to 13 residues. Between the trimmed V and J ends, which lost 4 bases and 7 bases, there was a span of 16 bases. The chain joins TRBV30 to TRBJ1-1; D unclear. The sequencing here drew on CD4+ or CD8+ T cells sorted from blood, taken in a trial of the OX40 agonist ivuxolimab. The sequence was collected from an adult with an advanced solid tumor such as melanoma, head and neck, liver or kidney cancer. DNA of the CDR3: TGTGCCTGGACTTTGGGGAGAACCCTTGAAGCTTTCTTT. It translates to CAWTLGRTLEAFF.